This paragraph covers one T cell receptor beta chain sequence. The TCR beta repertoire was assessed by survey-level immunoSEQ sequencing. The protocol was immunoSEQ multiplex PCR, while the TCRdb copy is restricted to in-frame clones and leaves out a portion. Among 60,000 to 75,000 clones, roughly 93% were seen once, and the ten largest hold roughly 4.6%. Germline-derived CDR1 and CDR2 are ENHRY and SYGVKD. Losses at the gene ends were 10 bases for V and 5 bases for J; bases not matched to a gene: 6. CDR3 size: 13 residues. The origin of this receptor is a man aged 40-50 years with rheumatoid arthritis. The chain is built from TRBV10-3 and TRBJ2-7; 12 bases match TRBD1. The sequenced sample consisted of PBMCs. For the CDR3, the DNA is TGTGCCACCCGGGACAGGGGGCCCCACGAGCAGTACTTC. As protein: CATRDRGPHEQYF.